This is a list of T cell receptor beta chains from one sample in a study of blood T cells in healthy people across ages. One entry per CDR3 protein results from TCRdb running MiXCR on the 5' RACE reads. Of approximately 2,000,000 distinct CDR3 sequences in the sample, roughly two fifths were seen once. The sequenced sample consisted of blood. The receptors here all came from a human donor in good health. Both conserved end residues are part of each CDR3. D genes are given only for firm matches. The size field is filled for only some rows; it gives once, few, many or a size class.

v_gene	j_gene	d_gene	abundance	CDR3aa	CDR3nt
TRBV7-3	TRBJ2-1	TRBD2	many	CASSFRGGSSYNEQFF	TGTGCCAGCAGTTTTCGGGGGGGGAGCTCCTACAATGAGCAGTTCTTC
TRBV29-1	TRBJ2-4	-	-	CSVTPGENIQYF	TGCAGCGTTACCCCGGGGGAAAACATTCAGTACTTC
TRBV6-2/TRBV6-3	TRBJ2-3	-	few	CASSYSYGGTDTQYF	TGTGCCAGCAGTTACTCATATGGGGGTACAGATACGCAGTATTTT
TRBV27	TRBJ2-1	TRBD2	-	CASSYGGSPYNEQFF	TGTGCCAGCAGTTATGGCGGGAGTCCCTACAATGAGCAGTTCTTC
TRBV6-6	TRBJ2-1	-	-	CASSPLGRRGEQFF	TGTGCCAGCAGTCCCCTTGGGCGCCGAGGTGAGCAGTTCTTC
TRBV3-1	TRBJ1-2	-	few	CASSQLAYYGYTF	TGTGCCAGCAGCCAGTTAGCCTACTATGGCTACACCTTC
TRBV12-3/TRBV12-4	TRBJ1-1	-	few	CASSFGSGEVNTEAFF	TGTGCCAGCAGTTTTGGGTCAGGGGAGGTGAACACTGAAGCTTTCTTT
TRBV5-1	TRBJ1-2	-	-	CASSLTPGSGSNYGYTF	TGCGCCAGCAGCTTGACACCAGGGTCAGGCTCTAACTATGGCTACACCTTC
TRBV7-9	TRBJ2-5	-	-	CASSFLFSPGTQETQYF	TGTGCCAGCAGCTTTCTGTTTTCGCCAGGGACGCAAGAGACCCAGTACTTC
TRBV29-1	TRBJ1-2	TRBD1	many	CSVGDSSFYGYTF	TGCAGCGTTGGGGACAGCTCCTTCTATGGCTACACCTTC
TRBV5-1	TRBJ2-7	-	few	CASSLGDQPREQYF	TGCGCCAGCAGCTTGGGAGACCAACCCCGGGAGCAGTACTTC
TRBV20-1	TRBJ1-4	-	few	CSARGGATNEKLFF	TGCAGTGCTAGAGGGGGCGCGACTAATGAAAAACTGTTTTTT
TRBV6-1	TRBJ2-3	-	-	CASSDFPGNQGDTQYF	TGTGCCAGCAGTGACTTCCCCGGGAATCAGGGAGATACGCAGTATTTT
TRBV28	TRBJ2-5	TRBD2	-	CASSLYGGDGETQYF	TGTGCCAGCAGTTTATACGGGGGGGATGGGGAGACCCAGTACTTC
TRBV5-1	TRBJ2-7	-	-	CASSLGQAQQYF	TGCGCCAGCAGCTTGGGACAGGCACAGCAGTACTTC
TRBV10-3	TRBJ1-1	-	-	CAIVRRGLNTEAFF	TGTGCCATCGTTAGAAGAGGTTTGAACACTGAAGCTTTCTTT
TRBV12-3/TRBV12-4	TRBJ2-1	-	few	CASSFLASNEQFF	TGTGCCAGCAGCTTTTTAGCTTCCAATGAGCAGTTCTTC
TRBV19	TRBJ2-6	-	-	CASSTAGANVRTF	TGTGCCAGTAGTACGGCTGGGGCCAACGTCCGGACTTTC
TRBV20-1	TRBJ2-7	TRBD2	-	CSARERIAGGRYEQYF	TGCAGTGCTAGAGAACGGATAGCGGGGGGGCGGTACGAGCAGTACTTC
TRBV24-1	TRBJ2-7	-	few	CATSAVGGEQYF	TGTGCCACCAGTGCCGTAGGGGGAGAGCAGTACTTC
TRBV12-3/TRBV12-4	TRBJ2-7	-	-	CASSLLLHYEQYF	TGTGCCAGCAGTTTACTCCTCCACTACGAGCAGTACTTC
TRBV7-3	TRBJ2-5	TRBD2	few	CASSRGGLAGETQYF	TGTGCCAGCAGCCGGGGGGGATTAGCGGGTGAGACCCAGTACTTC
TRBV20-1	TRBJ2-1	-	few	CSATTGYNEQFF	TGCAGTGCTACAACTGGGTACAATGAGCAGTTCTTC
TRBV9	TRBJ2-3	TRBD2	few	CASSPHKTSGGTTDTQYF	TGTGCCAGCAGCCCCCACAAGACTAGCGGGGGGACCACAGATACGCAGTATTTT
TRBV12-3/TRBV12-4	TRBJ2-4	TRBD1	-	CASSPQGVKNIQYF	TGTGCCAGCAGTCCCCAGGGGGTCAAAAACATTCAGTACTTC
TRBV9	TRBJ2-7	-	-	CASSVEPSYEQYF	TGTGCCAGCAGCGTAGAACCCTCCTACGAGCAGTACTTC
TRBV20-1	TRBJ1-1	-	-	CSARGSLKGIATEAFF	TGCAGTGCCCGCGGGAGCCTAAAAGGGATTGCCACTGAAGCTTTCTTT
TRBV28	TRBJ2-7	-	few	CASSWQGEMEQYF	TGTGCCAGCAGTTGGCAGGGTGAGATGGAGCAGTACTTC
TRBV2	TRBJ2-1	-	-	CASSEWAGGSSYNEQFF	TGTGCCAGCAGTGAGTGGGCAGGCGGAAGCTCCTACAATGAGCAGTTCTTC
TRBV7-8	TRBJ2-5	TRBD1	many	CASSYTGGETQYF	TGTGCCAGCAGCTATACAGGGGGAGAGACCCAGTACTTC
TRBV7-8	TRBJ2-1	TRBD2	-	CASSPPGGAGGTNEQFF	TGTGCCAGCAGCCCCCCAGGCGGAGCGGGGGGGACCAATGAGCAGTTCTTC
TRBV7-9	TRBJ1-2	TRBD1	-	CASSHTGAGDGYTF	TGTGCCAGCAGCCACACAGGGGCGGGTGATGGCTACACCTTC
TRBV29-1	TRBJ2-1	-	-	CSVDSTDSYEQFF	TGCAGCGTTGACAGTACGGACTCCTACGAGCAGTTCTTC
TRBV29-1	TRBJ2-7	TRBD2	-	CSAGTSDSYEQYF	TGCAGCGCCGGGACTAGCGACTCCTACGAGCAGTACTTC
TRBV5-1	TRBJ2-3	TRBD2	few	CASSFGLVGAGTQYF	TGCGCCAGCAGCTTCGGACTAGTCGGGGCGGGTACGCAGTATTTT
TRBV15	TRBJ1-5	-	-	CATSRDHPKQGQPQHF	TGTGCCACCAGCAGAGATCACCCAAAACAGGGTCAGCCCCAGCATTTT
TRBV2	TRBJ1-5	TRBD1	-	CASSGGDRGFQPQHF	TGTGCCAGCAGTGGAGGGGACAGGGGATTCCAGCCCCAGCATTTT
TRBV2	TRBJ2-2	TRBD1	-	CASSGDGTDTGELFF	TGTGCCAGCAGTGGCGACGGGACAGATACCGGGGAGCTGTTTTTT
TRBV7-2	TRBJ2-1	TRBD2	-	CACSYRTSGGGPFAQFF	TGTGCCTGCAGCTACCGGACTAGCGGGGGGGGGCCCTTTGCGCAGTTCTTC
TRBV25-1	TRBJ1-2	-	few	CASSPNRELSYTF	TGTGCCAGCAGTCCAAACAGGGAGCTCAGCTACACCTTC
TRBV3-1	TRBJ2-7	TRBD1	-	CASSQAPGQHYEQYF	TGTGCCAGCAGCCAAGCACCGGGACAGCACTACGAGCAGTACTTC
TRBV15	TRBJ2-5	-	-	CATSSSPWETQYF	TGTGCCACCAGCAGCTCCCCCTGGGAGACCCAGTACTTC
TRBV6-1	TRBJ1-5	TRBD1	-	CASSGGDRAYQPQHF	TGTGCCAGCAGTGGGGGAGACAGGGCCTATCAGCCCCAGCATTTT
TRBV20-1	TRBJ1-2	-	-	CSARGHAGGYGYTF	TGCAGTGCTAGAGGGCACGCCGGAGGCTATGGCTACACCTTC
TRBV24-1	TRBJ1-2	-	few	CATSAAGYGYTF	TGTGCCACCAGTGCCGCAGGGTACGGCTACACCTTC
TRBV12-5	TRBJ2-7	-	-	CASGYRVLHEQYF	TGTGCTAGTGGTTACAGGGTTCTTCACGAGCAGTACTTC
TRBV27	TRBJ1-2	-	few	CASSSDEGVLYGYTF	TGTGCCAGCAGTTCCGACGAGGGGGTACTCTATGGCTACACCTTC
TRBV6-6	TRBJ2-1	-	-	CASSYSNGDGGGQFF	TGTGCCAGCAGTTACTCGAACGGGGATGGAGGGGGGCAGTTCTTC
TRBV28	TRBJ1-6	-	-	CASQGRSPYNSPLHF	TGTGCCAGCCAGGGAAGGAGTCCCTATAATTCACCCCTCCACTTT
TRBV20-1	TRBJ2-5	-	few	CSASARGGALRGTQYF	TGCAGTGCTAGTGCTCGTGGGGGGGCATTGAGGGGGACCCAGTACTTC
TRBV28	TRBJ2-7	-	few	CASTPTAVPNYEQYF	TGTGCCAGCACCCCTACCGCGGTCCCTAACTACGAGCAGTACTTC
TRBV10-3	TRBJ2-3	-	-	CAISERDGTQYF	TGTGCCATCAGTGAGCGAGATGGAACGCAGTATTTT
TRBV20-1	TRBJ1-4	-	-	CSAREVTSTNEKLFF	TGCAGTGCTAGAGAGGTGACGTCAACTAATGAAAAACTGTTTTTT
TRBV28	TRBJ1-2	TRBD1	-	CASSLPGQVNYGYTF	TGTGCCAGCAGTTTGCCTGGACAGGTTAACTATGGCTACACCTTC
TRBV6-6	TRBJ1-1	-	-	CASSYLVGGNTEAFF	TGTGCCAGCAGTTACCTCGTGGGAGGTAACACTGAAGCTTTCTTT
TRBV29-1	TRBJ2-5	-	few	CSVEHWTPVGLETQYF	TGCAGCGTTGAACACTGGACGCCGGTAGGACTAGAGACCCAGTACTTC
TRBV30	TRBJ2-5	-	-	CAWSDGTGEETQYF	TGTGCCTGGAGTGACGGGACCGGGGAAGAGACCCAGTACTTC
TRBV4-3	TRBJ2-1	TRBD2	-	CASSQLGLAGVLSYNEQFF	TGCGCCAGCAGCCAACTCGGACTAGCGGGGGTCCTCTCCTACAATGAGCAGTTCTTC
TRBV20-1	TRBJ2-3	-	once	CSAGYPGADTQYF	TGCAGTGCTGGATATCCGGGGGCAGATACGCAGTATTTT